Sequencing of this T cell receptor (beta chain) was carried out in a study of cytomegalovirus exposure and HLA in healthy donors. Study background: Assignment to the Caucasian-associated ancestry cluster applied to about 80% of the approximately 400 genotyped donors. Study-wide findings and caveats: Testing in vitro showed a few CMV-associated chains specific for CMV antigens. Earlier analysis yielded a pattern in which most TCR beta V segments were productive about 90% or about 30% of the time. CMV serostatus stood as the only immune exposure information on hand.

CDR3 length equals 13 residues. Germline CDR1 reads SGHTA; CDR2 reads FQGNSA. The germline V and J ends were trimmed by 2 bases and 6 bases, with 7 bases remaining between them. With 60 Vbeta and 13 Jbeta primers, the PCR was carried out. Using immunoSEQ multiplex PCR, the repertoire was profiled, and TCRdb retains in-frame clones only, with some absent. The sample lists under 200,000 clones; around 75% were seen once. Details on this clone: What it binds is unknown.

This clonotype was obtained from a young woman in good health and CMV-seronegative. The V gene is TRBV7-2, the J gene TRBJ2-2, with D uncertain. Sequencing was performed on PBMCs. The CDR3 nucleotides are TGTGCCAGCAGCTTATTGCGTGCCGGGGAGCTGTTTTTT. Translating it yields CASSLLRAGELFF.